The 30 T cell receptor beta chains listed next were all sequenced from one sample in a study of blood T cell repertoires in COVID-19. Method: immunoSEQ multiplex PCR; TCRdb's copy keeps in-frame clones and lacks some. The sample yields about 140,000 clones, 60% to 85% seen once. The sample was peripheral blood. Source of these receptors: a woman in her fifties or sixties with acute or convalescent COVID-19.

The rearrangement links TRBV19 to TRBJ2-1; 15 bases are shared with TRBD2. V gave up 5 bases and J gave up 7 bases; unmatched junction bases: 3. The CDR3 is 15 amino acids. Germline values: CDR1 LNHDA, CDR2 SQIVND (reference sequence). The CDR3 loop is CASSLGTSGRNEQFF. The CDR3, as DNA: TGTGCCAGTAGTCTCGGGACTAGCGGGAGGAATGAGCAGTTCTTC.

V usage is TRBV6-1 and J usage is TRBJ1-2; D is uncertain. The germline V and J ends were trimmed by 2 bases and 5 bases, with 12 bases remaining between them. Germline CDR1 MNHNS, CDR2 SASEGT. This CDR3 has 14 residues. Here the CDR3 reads CASSESSGGYGYTF. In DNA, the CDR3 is TGTGCCAGCAGTGAAAGTTCGGGTGGATATGGCTACACCTTC.

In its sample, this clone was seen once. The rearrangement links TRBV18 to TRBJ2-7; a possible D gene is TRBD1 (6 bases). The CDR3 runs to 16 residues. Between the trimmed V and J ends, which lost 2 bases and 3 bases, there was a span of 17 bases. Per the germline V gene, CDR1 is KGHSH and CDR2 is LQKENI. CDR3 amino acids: CASSPSLQGGFYEQYF. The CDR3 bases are TGTGCCAGCTCACCATCCTTACAGGGCGGTTTCTACGAGCAGTACTTC.

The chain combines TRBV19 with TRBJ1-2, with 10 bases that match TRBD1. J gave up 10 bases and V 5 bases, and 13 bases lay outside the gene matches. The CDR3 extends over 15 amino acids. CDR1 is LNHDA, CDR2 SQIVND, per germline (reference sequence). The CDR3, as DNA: TGTGCCAGTAGTCTTGGGACAGGGGACGCGCAGGCCTACACCTTC. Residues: CASSLGTGDAQAYTF. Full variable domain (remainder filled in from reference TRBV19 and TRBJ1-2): DGGITQSPKYLFRKEGQNVTLSCEQNLNHDAMYWYRQDPGQGLRLIYYSQIVNDFQKGDIAEGYSVSREKKESFPLTVTSAQKNPTAFYLCASSLGTGDAQAYTFGSGTRLTVV.

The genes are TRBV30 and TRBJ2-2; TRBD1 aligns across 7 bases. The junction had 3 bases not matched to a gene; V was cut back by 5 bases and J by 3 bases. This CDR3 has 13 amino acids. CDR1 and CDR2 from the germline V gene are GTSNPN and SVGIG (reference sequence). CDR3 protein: CAWGTDYTGELFF. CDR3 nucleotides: TGTGCCTGGGGGACAGACTACACCGGGGAGCTGTTTTTT.

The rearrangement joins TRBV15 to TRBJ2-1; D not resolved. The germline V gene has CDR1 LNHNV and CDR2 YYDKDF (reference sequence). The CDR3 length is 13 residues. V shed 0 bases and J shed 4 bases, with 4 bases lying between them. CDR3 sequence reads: CATSRDRYNEQFF. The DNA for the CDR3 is TGTGCCACCAGCAGAGACAGGTACAATGAGCAGTTCTTC. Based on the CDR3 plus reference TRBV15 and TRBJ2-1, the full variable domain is DAMVIQNPRYQVTQFGKPVTLSCSQTLNHNVMYWYQQKSSQAPKLLFHYYDKDFNNEADTPDNFQSRRPNTSFCFLDIRSPGLGDTAMYLCATSRDRYNEQFFGPGTRLTVL.

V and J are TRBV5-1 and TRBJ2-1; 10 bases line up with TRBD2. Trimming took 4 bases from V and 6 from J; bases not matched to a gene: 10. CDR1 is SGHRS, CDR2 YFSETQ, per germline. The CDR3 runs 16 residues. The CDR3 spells CASSTTLGLASNEQFF. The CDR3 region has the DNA TGCGCCAGCAGCACTACCCTGGGACTAGCGAGCAATGAGCAGTTCTTC.

CDR3 amino acids: CASSPRTGTNEKLFF. CDR3 nucleotides: TGTGCCAGCAGCCCAAGGACAGGAACTAATGAAAAACTGTTTTTT. This sequence joins TRBV5-4 and TRBJ1-4, with TRBD1 identical over 7 bases. Germline CDR1 reads SGHNT; CDR2 reads YYREEE (reference sequence). V lost 4 bases to trimming and J lost 1 base; unmatched junction nucleotides: 4. This CDR3 is built from 15 residues.

CDR3 in amino acids: CASSPKSGQPYSNQPQHF. The CDR3 coding sequence is TGTGCCAGCAGCCCTAAGTCGGGACAGCCCTATAGCAATCAGCCCCAGCATTTT. The chain joins TRBV27 to TRBJ1-5; 7 bases map to TRBD1. Looked up from germline, CDR1 is MNHEY and CDR2 is SMNVEV (reference sequence). V shed 6 bases, J shed 0 bases, and the junction held 14 bases outside the gene matches. This CDR3 has 18 amino acids.

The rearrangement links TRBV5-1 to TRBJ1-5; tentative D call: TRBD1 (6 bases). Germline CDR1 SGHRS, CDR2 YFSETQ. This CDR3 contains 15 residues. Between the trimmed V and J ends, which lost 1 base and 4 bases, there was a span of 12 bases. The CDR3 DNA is TGCGCCAGCAGCTTGAATGGACAGTTTAATCAGCCCCAGCATTTT. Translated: CASSLNGQFNQPQHF.

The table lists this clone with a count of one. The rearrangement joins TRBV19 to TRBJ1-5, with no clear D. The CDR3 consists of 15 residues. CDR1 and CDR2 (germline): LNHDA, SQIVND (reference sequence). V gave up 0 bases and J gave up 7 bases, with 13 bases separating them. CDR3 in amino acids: CASSIEGLAGQPQHF. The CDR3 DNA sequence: TGTGCCAGTAGTATAGAGGGTTTGGCGGGCCAGCCCCAGCATTTT.

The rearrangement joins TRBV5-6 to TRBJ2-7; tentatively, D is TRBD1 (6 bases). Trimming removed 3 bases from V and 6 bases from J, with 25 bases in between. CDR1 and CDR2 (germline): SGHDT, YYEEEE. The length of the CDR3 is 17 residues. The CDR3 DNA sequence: TGTGCCAGCAGCTCTGGGTTGGGTAGCGAGCTAGGGGGCGAGCAGTACTTC. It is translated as CASSSGLGSELGGEQYF. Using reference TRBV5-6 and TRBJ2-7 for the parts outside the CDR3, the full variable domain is DAGVTQSPTHLIKTRGQQVTLRCSPKSGHDTVSWYQQALGQGPQFIFQYYEEEERQRGNFPDRFSGHQFPNYSSELNVNALLLGDSALYLCASSSGLGSELGGEQYFGPGTRLTVT.

The CDR3 nucleotides read TGTGCCAGCTCACCGGTCCGGGACACTCCTCGGCGGGCTTTCTTT. Protein sequence: CASSPVRDTPRRAFF. The rearrangement uses TRBV18 and TRBJ1-1; a weak D match, TRBD1 (6 bases). Germline V gene data show CDR1 as KGHSH and CDR2 as LQKENI. Between the trimmed V and J ends, which lost 3 bases and 11 bases, there was a span of 22 bases. There are 15 residues in the CDR3.

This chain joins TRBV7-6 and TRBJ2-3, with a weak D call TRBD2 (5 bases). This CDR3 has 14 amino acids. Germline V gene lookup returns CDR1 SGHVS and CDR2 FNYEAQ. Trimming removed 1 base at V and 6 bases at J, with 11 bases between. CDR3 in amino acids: CASSLGTDIDTQYF. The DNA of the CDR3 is TGTGCCAGCAGCTTAGGGACTGACATTGATACGCAGTATTTT.

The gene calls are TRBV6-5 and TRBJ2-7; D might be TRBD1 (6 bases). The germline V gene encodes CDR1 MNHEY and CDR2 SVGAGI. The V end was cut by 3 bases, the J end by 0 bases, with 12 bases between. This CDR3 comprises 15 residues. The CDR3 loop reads CASSYAQGRSYEQYF. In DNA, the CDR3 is TGTGCCAGCAGTTATGCTCAGGGGCGCTCCTACGAGCAGTACTTC.

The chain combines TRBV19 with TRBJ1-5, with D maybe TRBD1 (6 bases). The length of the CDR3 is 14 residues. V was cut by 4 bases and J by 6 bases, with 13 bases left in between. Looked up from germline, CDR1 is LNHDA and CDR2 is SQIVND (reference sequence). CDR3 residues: CASSTQGAAQPQHF. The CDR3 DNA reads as TGTGCCAGTAGTACACAGGGAGCCGCTCAGCCCCAGCATTTT.

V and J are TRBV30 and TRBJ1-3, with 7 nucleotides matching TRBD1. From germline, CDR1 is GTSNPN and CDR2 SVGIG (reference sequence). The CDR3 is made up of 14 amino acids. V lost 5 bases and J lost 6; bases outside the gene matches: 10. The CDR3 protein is CAWRNPGQINTIYF. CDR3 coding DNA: TGTGCCTGGCGTAACCCGGGACAGATAAACACCATATATTTT.

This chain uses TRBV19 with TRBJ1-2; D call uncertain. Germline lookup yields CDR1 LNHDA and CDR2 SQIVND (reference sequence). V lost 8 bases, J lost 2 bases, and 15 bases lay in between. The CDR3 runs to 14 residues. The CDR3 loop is CASSPAGNNYGYTF. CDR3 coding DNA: TGTGCCAGTTCCCCGGCAGGAAACAACTATGGCTACACCTTC.

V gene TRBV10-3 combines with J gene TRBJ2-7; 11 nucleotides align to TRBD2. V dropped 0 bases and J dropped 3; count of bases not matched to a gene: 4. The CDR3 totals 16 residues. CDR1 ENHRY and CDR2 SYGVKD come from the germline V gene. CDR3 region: CAISESGLAADYEQYF. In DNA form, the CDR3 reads TGTGCCATCAGTGAGTCGGGACTAGCGGCAGACTACGAGCAGTACTTC.

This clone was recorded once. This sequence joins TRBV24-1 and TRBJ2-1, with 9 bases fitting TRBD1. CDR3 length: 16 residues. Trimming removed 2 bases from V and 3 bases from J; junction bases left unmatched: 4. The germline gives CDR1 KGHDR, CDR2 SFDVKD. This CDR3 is CATSDSLGQGYNEQFF. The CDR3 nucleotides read TGTGCCACCAGTGATTCGCTGGGACAGGGCTACAATGAGCAGTTCTTC.

CDR3 DNA sequence: TGTGCCAGCAGCTTTTTACCAGGGGGACCAGATACGCAGTATTTT. Protein: CASSFLPGGPDTQYF. V and J are TRBV11-2 and TRBJ2-3; 7 bases match TRBD1. The V gene end was trimmed by 3 bases and the J gene end by 4 bases; junction bases not matched to a gene: 7. The length of the CDR3 is 15 residues. Germline loops: CDR1 SGHAT, CDR2 FQNNGV.

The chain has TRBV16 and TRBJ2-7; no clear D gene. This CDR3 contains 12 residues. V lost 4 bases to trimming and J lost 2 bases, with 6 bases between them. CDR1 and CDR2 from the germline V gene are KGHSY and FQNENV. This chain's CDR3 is CASSPSPYEQYF. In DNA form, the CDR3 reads TGTGCCAGCAGCCCCTCCCCCTACGAGCAGTACTTC.

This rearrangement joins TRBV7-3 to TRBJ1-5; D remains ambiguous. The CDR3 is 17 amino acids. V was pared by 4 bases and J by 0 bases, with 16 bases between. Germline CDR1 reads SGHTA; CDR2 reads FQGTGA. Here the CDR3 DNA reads TGTGCCAGCAGCTCTCTCGCATTCGCGTATAGCAATCAGCCCCAGCATTTT. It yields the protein CASSSLAFAYSNQPQHF.

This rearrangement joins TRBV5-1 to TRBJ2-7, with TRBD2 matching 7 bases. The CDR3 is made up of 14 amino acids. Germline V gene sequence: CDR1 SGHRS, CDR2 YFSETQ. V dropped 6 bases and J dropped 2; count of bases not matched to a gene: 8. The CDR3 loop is CASTGGDYPYEQYF. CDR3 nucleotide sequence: TGCGCCAGCACGGGGGGAGACTACCCCTACGAGCAGTACTTC.

The CDR3: CATQMDRGTGSPLHF. In nucleotides, the CDR3 is TGTGCCACCCAGATGGACAGGGGTACGGGATCACCCCTCCACTTT. This chain links TRBV6-5 with TRBJ1-6; TRBD1 matches 9 bases. V shed 10 bases, J shed 10 bases, and the junction held 14 bases outside the gene matches. The CDR3 length is 15 residues. The germline V gene has CDR1 MNHEY and CDR2 SVGAGI.

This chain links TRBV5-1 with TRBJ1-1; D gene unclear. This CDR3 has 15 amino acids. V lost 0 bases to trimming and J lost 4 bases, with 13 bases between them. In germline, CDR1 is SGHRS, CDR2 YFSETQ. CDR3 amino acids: CASSLASGSGTEAFF. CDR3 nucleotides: TGCGCCAGCAGCTTGGCCTCGGGGTCCGGCACTGAAGCTTTCTTT.

CDR3 sequence reads: CASSTSGRVEGRTGELFF. CDR3 sequence (DNA): TGCGCCAGCAGCACGAGCGGGAGAGTGGAAGGACGCACCGGGGAGCTGTTTTTT. The chain recombines TRBV5-1 with TRBJ2-2; TRBD2 matches 8 bases. The germline CDR1 and CDR2 sequences are SGHRS and YFSETQ. Trimming at V came to 4 bases and at J to 4 bases, leaving 15 bases not matched to a gene. This CDR3 is 18 amino acids long.

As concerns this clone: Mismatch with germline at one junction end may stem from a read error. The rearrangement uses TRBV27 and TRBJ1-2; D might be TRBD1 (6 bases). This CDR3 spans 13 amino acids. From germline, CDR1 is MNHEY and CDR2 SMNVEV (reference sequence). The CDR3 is CATGGGRDYGYTF. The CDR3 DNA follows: TGCGCAACCGGGGGGGGCAGAGACTATGGCTACACCTTC.

CDR3 bases: TGTGCCAGCAGCCCCGACGGGACTAGCGGGGGGGGGAGCTCCTACAATGAGCAGTTCTTC. This sequence encodes CASSPDGTSGGGSSYNEQFF. The chain couples TRBV28 to TRBJ2-1, with TRBD2 matching over 16 bases. Trimming at V came to 6 bases and at J to 0 bases, leaving 11 bases not matched to a gene. Germline CDR1 MDHEN, CDR2 SYDVKM. The CDR3 contains 20 residues.

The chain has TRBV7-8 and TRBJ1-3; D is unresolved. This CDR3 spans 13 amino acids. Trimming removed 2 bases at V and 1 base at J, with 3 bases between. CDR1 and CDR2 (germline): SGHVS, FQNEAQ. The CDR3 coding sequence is TGTGCCAGCAGCTTACCGTCTGGAAACACCATATATTTT. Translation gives CASSLPSGNTIYF.